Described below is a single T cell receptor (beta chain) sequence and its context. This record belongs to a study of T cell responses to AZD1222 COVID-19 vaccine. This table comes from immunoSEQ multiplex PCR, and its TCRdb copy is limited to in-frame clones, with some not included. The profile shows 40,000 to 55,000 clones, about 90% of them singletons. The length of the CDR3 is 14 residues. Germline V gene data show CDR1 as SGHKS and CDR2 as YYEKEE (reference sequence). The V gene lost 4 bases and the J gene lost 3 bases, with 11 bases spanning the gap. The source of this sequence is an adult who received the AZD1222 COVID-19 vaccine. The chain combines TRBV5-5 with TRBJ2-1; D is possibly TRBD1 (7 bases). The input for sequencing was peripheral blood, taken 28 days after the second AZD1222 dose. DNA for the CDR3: TGTGCCAGCAGCGCGGGGACAGTCTACAATGAGCAGTTCTTC. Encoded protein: CASSAGTVYNEQFF.